The 7 T cell receptor beta chains below come from one sample, sequenced in a study of T cells after yellow fever vaccination. TCRdb re-called the 5' RACE reads with MiXCR, one entry per CDR3 protein. The sample includes approximately 120,000 distinct CDR3 sequences, roughly 15% of them seen just once. The specimen was CD8+ T cells sorted from PBMCs, collected 5 days after the yellow fever booster vaccination. The receptors were sampled from a man aged 18 to 30 who received the YFV17D yellow fever vaccine.

This clonotype was picked up a small number of times. The gene calls are TRBV11-2 and TRBJ2-1; perhaps TRBD2 as D (7 bases). V lost 1 base and J lost 10, with 17 bases in between. CDR3 length: 15 amino acids. Germline CDR1 and CDR2: SGHAT and FQNNGV. As DNA, the CDR3 is TGTGCCAGCAGCTTAGTTGTAGCCTCGGGGGGCGAGCAGTTCTTC. Translating it yields CASSLVVASGGEQFF.

The V gene is TRBV6-5, the J gene TRBJ2-2; TRBD2 might be the D (6 bases). The ends were cut back, 6 bases at V and 6 bases at J, with 20 bases in the middle. The germline V gene encodes CDR1 MNHEY and CDR2 SVGAGI. CDR3 size: 16 residues. The CDR3 region has the DNA TGTGCCAGCAGCCCCCCCCGGGGGTTTGGTCCCGGGGAGCTGTTTTTT. It yields the protein CASSPPRGFGPGELFF.

This chain links TRBV12-3 or TRBV12-4 with TRBJ2-7; possible D gene TRBD1, 5 bases. The CDR3 consists of 16 residues. The germline V and J ends were trimmed by 3 bases and 5 bases, with 20 bases remaining between them. CDR3 protein: CASSFLLRQYSNEQYV. CDR3 DNA sequence: TGTGCCAGCAGTTTCCTACTTCGACAGTATAGTAACGAGCAGTACGTC.

This clonotype was seen only a few times. The rearrangement links TRBV20-1 to TRBJ1-1; the D gene is possibly TRBD1 (5 bases). CDR1 is DFQATT and CDR2 is SNEGSKA in the germline V gene (reference sequence). The CDR3 is 13 amino acids. V gave up 3 bases and J gave up 5 bases, with 13 bases separating them. This chain's CDR3 is CSASQGSATEAFF. CDR3 nucleotide sequence: TGCAGTGCTAGCCAGGGTAGTGCGACTGAAGCTTTCTTT.

This chain joins TRBV2 and TRBJ2-2; a possible D gene is TRBD2 (5 bases). Germline V gene sequence: CDR1 SNHLY, CDR2 FYNNEI. The CDR3 loop spans 14 amino acids. The ends were cut back, 8 bases at V and 1 base at J, with 11 bases in the middle. This CDR3 reads CASSPGKNTGELFF. In DNA, the CDR3 is TGTGCCAGCTCTCCCGGGAAGAACACCGGGGAGCTGTTTTTT.

This clonotype appeared many times. The V gene is TRBV20-1, the J gene TRBJ2-5; TRBD2 aligns across 11 bases. The ends lost 0 bases at V and 4 bases at J; junction bases unmatched: 7. CDR1 is DFQATT, CDR2 SNEGSKA, per germline (reference sequence). This CDR3 contains 16 residues. CDR3 region: CSARDLMTSGVETQYF. CDR3 DNA sequence: TGCAGTGCTAGAGATCTAATGACTAGCGGGGTAGAGACCCAGTACTTC.

This clonotype has only a few counts. The rearrangement joins TRBV19 to TRBJ2-7; no definite D call. CDR1 and CDR2 (germline): LNHDA, SQIVND (reference sequence). Trimming cost V 5 bases and J 1 base, with 12 bases left between them. The CDR3 totals 14 residues. The CDR3 spells CASSYRLPSYEQYF. CDR3 DNA: TGTGCCAGTAGTTATAGGCTCCCATCCTACGAGCAGTACTTC.